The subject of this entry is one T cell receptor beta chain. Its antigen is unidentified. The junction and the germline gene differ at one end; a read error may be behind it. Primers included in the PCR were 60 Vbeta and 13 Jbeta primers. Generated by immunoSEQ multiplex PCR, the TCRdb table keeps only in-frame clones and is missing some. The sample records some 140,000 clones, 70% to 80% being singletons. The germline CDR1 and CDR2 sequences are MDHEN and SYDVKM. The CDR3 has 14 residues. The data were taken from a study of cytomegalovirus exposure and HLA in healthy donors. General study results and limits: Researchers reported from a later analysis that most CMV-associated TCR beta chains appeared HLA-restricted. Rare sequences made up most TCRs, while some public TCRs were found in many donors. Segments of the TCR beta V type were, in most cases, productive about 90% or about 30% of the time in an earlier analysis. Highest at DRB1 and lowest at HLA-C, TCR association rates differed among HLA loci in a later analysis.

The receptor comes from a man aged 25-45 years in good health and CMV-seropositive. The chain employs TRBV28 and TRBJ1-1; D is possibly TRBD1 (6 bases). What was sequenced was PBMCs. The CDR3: CAGSLTGSATEAFF. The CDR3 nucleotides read TGTGCCGGCAGTCTTACAGGGTCGGCCACTGAAGCTTTCTTT.